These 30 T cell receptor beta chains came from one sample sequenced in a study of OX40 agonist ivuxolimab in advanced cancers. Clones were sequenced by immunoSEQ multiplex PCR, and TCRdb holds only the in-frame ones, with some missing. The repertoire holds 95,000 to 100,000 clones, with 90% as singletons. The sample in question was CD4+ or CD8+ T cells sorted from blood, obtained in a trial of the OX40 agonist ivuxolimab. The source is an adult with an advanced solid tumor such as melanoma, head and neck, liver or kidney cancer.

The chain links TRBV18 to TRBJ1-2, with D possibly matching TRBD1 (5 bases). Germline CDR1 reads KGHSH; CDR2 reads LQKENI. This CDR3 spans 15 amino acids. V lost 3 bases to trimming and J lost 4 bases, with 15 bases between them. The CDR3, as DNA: TGTGCCAGCTCACCTCGGTGGGGGGATGTCTATGGCTACACCTTC. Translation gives CASSPRWGDVYGYTF.

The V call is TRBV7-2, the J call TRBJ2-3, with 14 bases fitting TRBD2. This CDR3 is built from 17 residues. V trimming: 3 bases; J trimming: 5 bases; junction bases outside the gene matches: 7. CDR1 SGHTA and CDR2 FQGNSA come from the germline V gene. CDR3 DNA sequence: TGTGCCAGCAGCTTGGGACTAGCGGGAGTTCCCGAAGATACGCAGTATTTT. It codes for CASSLGLAGVPEDTQYF. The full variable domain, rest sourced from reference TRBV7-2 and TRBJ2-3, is GAGVSQSPSNKVTEKGKDVELRCDPISGHTALYWYRQSLGQGLEFLIYFQGNSAPDKSGLPSDRFSAERTGGSVSTLTIQRTQQEDSAVYLCASSLGLAGVPEDTQYFGPGTRLTVL.

The CDR3 reads CASSFRGQTYNEQFF. For the CDR3, the DNA is TGTGCCAGCAGTTTTAGGGGCCAGACGTACAATGAGCAGTTCTTC. This rearrangement joins TRBV27 to TRBJ2-1, with a weak D call TRBD1 (5 bases). CDR1 is MNHEY, CDR2 SMNVEV, per germline (reference sequence). The CDR3 runs 15 residues. The V end lost 3 bases, the J end lost 4 bases, and 13 bases lay between the germline ends.

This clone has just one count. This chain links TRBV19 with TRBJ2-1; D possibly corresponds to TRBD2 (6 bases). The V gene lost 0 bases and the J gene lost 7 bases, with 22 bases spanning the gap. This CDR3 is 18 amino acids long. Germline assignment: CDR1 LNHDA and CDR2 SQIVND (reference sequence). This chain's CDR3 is CASSIEGSGGLLRNEQFF. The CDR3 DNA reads TGTGCCAGTAGTATAGAGGGGAGTGGGGGACTCCTACGAAATGAGCAGTTCTTC.

As DNA, the CDR3 is TGTGCCATCGGGGAAAGCGGGAGGGCCTCGGGTGAGCAGTTCTTC. Its protein product is CAIGESGRASGEQFF. J is TRBJ2-1 and V is TRBV10-3, with TRBD2 matching over 10 bases. V was clipped by 8 bases and J by 9 bases; unmatched bases: 13. This CDR3 region has 15 residues. Germline V gene sequence: CDR1 ENHRY, CDR2 SYGVKD.

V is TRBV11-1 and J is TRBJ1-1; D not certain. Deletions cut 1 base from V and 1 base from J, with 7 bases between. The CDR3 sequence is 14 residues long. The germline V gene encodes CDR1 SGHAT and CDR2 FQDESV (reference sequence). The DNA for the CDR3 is TGTGCCAGCAGCTTAGGTAGGAGGAACACTGAAGCTTTCTTT. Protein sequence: CASSLGRRNTEAFF.

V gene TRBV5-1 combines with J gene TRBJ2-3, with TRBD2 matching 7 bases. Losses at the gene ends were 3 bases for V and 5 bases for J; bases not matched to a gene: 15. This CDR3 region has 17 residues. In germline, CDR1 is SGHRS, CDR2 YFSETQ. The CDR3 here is CASSSRLGGRNGDTQYF. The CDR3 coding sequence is TGCGCCAGCAGCTCCAGGCTGGGCGGGAGAAATGGAGATACGCAGTATTTT.

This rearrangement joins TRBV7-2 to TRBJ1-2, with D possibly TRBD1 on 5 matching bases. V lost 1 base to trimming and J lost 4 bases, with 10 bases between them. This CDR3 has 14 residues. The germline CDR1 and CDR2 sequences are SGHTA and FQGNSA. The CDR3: CASSLVGAGYGYTF. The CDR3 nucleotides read TGTGCCAGCAGCTTAGTCGGGGCAGGCTATGGCTACACCTTC. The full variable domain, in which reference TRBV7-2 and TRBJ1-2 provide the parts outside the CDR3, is GAGVSQSPSNKVTEKGKDVELRCDPISGHTALYWYRQSLGQGLEFLIYFQGNSAPDKSGLPSDRFSAERTGGSVSTLTIQRTQQEDSAVYLCASSLVGAGYGYTFGSGTRLTVV.

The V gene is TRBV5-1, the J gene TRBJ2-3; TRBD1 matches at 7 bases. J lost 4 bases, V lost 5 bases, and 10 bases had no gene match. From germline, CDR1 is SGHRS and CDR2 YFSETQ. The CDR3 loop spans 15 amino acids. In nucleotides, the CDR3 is TGCGCCAGCAGTCTCGAGGGTAGGGGGCCAGATACGCAGTATTTT. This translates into CASSLEGRGPDTQYF.

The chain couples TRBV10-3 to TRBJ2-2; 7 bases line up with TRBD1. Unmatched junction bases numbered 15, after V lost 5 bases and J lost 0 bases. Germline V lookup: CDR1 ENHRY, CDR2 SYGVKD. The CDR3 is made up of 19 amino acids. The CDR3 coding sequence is TGTGCCATCAGTCCGACGGGACAGTATGGGTCCTCGAACACCGGGGAGCTGTTTTTT. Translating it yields CAISPTGQYGSSNTGELFF.

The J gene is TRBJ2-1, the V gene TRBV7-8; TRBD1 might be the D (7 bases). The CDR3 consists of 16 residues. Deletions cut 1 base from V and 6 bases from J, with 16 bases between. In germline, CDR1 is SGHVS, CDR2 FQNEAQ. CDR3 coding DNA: TGTGCCAGCAGCTTAGGATTGGCAGGGGGAGGCAATGAGCAGTTCTTC. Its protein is CASSLGLAGGGNEQFF.

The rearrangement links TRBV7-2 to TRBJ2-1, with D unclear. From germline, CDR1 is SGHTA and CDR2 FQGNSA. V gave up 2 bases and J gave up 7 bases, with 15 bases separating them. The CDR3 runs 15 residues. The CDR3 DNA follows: TGTGCCAGCAGCTTAATAAGTTCTAGTCGGAATGAGCAGTTCTTC. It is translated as CASSLISSSRNEQFF. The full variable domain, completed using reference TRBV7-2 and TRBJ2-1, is GAGVSQSPSNKVTEKGKDVELRCDPISGHTALYWYRQSLGQGLEFLIYFQGNSAPDKSGLPSDRFSAERTGGSVSTLTIQRTQQEDSAVYLCASSLISSSRNEQFFGPGTRLTVL.

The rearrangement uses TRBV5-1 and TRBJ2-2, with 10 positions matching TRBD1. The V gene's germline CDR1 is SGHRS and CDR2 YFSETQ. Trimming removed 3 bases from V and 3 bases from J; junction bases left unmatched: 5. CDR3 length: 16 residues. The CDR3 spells CASSWTGGSYTGELFF. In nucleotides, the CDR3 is TGCGCCAGCAGCTGGACAGGGGGTTCGTACACCGGGGAGCTGTTTTTT.

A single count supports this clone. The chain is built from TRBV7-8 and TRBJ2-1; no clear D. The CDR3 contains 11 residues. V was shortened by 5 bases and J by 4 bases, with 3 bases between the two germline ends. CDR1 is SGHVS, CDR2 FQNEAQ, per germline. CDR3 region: CASSEYNEQFF. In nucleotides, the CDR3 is TGTGCCAGCAGCGAGTACAATGAGCAGTTCTTC. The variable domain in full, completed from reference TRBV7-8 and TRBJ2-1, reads GAGVSQSPRYKVAKRGQDVALRCDPISGHVSLFWYQQALGQGPEFLTYFQNEAQLDKSGLPSDRFFAERPEGSVSTLKIQRTQQEDSAVYLCASSEYNEQFFGPGTRLTVL.

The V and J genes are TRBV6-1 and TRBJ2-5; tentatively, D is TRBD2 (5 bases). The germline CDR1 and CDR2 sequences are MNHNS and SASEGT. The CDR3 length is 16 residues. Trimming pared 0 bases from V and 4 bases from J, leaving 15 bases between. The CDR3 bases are TGTGCCAGCAGTGAAGCGGCTGTGGGAGCGGTAGAGACCCAGTACTTC. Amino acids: CASSEAAVGAVETQYF.

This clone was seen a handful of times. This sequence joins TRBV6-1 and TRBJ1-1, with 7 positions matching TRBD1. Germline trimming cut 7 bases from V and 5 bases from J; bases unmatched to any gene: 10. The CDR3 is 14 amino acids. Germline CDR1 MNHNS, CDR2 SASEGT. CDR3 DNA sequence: TGTGCCAGCATCCGACAGGGAGGAAGGACTGAAGCTTTCTTT. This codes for CASIRQGGRTEAFF.

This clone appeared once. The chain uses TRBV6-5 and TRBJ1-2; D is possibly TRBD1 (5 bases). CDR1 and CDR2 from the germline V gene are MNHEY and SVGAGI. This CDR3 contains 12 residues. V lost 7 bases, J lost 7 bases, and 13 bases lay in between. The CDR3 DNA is TGTGCCAGCACCGCCCGGGGGTCTGGCTACACCTTC. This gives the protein CASTARGSGYTF.

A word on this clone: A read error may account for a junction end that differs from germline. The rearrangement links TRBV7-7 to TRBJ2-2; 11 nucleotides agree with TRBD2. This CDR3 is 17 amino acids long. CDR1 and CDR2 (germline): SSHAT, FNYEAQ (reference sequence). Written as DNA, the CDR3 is TGTGCTAGCAGCCCGGGACTGCTAGCGGGAGGTACCGGGGAGCTGTTTTTT. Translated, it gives CASSPGLLAGGTGELFF.

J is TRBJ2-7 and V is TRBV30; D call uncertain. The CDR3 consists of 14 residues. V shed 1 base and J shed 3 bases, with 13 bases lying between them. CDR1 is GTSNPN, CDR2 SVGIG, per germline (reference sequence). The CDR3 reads CAWSAPGGIYEQYF. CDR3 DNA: TGTGCCTGGAGTGCCCCGGGCGGAATCTACGAGCAGTACTTC. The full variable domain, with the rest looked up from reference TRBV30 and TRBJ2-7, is SQTIHQWPATLVQPVGSPLSLECTVEGTSNPNLYWYRQAAGRGLQLLFYSVGIGQISSEVPQNLSASRPQDRQFILSSKKLLLSDSGFYLCAWSAPGGIYEQYFGPGTRLTVT.

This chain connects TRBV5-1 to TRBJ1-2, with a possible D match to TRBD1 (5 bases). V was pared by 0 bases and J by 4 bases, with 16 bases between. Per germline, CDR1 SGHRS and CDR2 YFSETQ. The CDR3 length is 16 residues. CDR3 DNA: TGCGCCAGCAGCTTGGCCGTAGCAGGGATGACCTATGGCTACACCTTC. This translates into CASSLAVAGMTYGYTF.

CDR3 nucleotide sequence: TGTGCCAGCAGCCCCCGGACTAGCGGGAGTTTTAGAAATGAGCAGTTCTTC. Protein: CASSPRTSGSFRNEQFF. This chain joins TRBV5-4 and TRBJ2-1; 13 positions agree with TRBD2. Losses at the gene ends were 4 bases for V and 7 bases for J; bases not matched to a gene: 11. The CDR3 has 17 residues. Germline CDR1 is SGHNT and CDR2 is YYREEE (reference sequence).

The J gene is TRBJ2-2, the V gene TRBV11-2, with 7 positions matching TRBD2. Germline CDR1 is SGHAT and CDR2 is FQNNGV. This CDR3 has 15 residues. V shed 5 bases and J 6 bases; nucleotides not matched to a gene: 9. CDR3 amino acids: CASSLLAGEAGELFF. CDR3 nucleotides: TGTGCCAGCAGCCTACTTGCGGGGGAGGCCGGGGAGCTGTTTTTT.

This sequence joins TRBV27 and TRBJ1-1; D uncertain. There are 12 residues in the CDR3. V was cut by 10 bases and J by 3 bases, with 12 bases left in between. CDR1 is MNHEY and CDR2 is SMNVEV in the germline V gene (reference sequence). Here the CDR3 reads CATTLADTEAFF. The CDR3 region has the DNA TGTGCCACTACACTAGCCGACACTGAAGCTTTCTTT.

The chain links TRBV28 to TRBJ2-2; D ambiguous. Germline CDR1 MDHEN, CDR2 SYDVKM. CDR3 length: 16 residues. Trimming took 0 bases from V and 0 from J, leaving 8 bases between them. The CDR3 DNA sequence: TGTGCCAGCAGTTTATGGTCCCTCGCGAACACCGGGGAGCTGTTTTTT. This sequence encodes CASSLWSLANTGELFF.

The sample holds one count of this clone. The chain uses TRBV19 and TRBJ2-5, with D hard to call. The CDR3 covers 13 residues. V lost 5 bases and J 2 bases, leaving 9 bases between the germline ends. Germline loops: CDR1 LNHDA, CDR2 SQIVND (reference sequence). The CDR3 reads CASSDTAQETQYF. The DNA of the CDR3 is TGTGCCAGTAGTGACACAGCTCAAGAGACCCAGTACTTC.

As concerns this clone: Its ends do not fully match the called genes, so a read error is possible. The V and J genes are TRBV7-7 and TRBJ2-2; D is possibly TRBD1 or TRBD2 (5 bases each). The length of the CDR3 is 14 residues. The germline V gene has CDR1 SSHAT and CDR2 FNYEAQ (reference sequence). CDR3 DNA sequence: TGTGCTAGCAGCTTAGTAGAGGGGACCGGGGAGCTGTTTTTT. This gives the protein CASSLVEGTGELFF. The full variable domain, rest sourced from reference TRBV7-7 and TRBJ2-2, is GAGVSQSPRYKVTKRGQDVTLRCDPISSHATLYWYQQALGQGPEFLTYFNYEAQPDKSGLPSDRFSAERPEGSISTLTIQRTEQRDSAMYRCASSLVEGTGELFFGEGSRLTVL.

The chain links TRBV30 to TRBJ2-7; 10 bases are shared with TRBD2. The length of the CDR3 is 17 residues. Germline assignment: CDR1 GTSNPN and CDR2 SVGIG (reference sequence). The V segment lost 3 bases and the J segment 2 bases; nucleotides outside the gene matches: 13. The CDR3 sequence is CAWRPGGASGGTYEQYF. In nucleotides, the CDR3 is TGTGCCTGGAGGCCCGGGGGGGCTAGCGGGGGAACCTACGAGCAGTACTTC.

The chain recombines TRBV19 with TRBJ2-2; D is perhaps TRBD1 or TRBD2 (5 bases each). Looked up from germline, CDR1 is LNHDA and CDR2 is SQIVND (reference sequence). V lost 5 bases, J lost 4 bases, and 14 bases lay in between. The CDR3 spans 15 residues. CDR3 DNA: TGTGCCAGTAGTCCTTTTAGAGGGACCACCGGGGAGCTGTTTTTT. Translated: CASSPFRGTTGELFF. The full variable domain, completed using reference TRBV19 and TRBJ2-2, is DGGITQSPKYLFRKEGQNVTLSCEQNLNHDAMYWYRQDPGQGLRLIYYSQIVNDFQKGDIAEGYSVSREKKESFPLTVTSAQKNPTAFYLCASSPFRGTTGELFFGEGSRLTVL.

CDR3 DNA sequence: TGTGCCAGCAGCTTAGCGTTGCGGGCAGACTCCAAAGAGACCCAGTACTTC. Amino acid sequence: CASSLALRADSKETQYF. This chain joins TRBV7-9 and TRBJ2-5; D is possibly TRBD2 (5 bases). The V end lost 0 bases, the J end lost 3 bases, and 17 bases lay between the germline ends. CDR3 length: 17 amino acids. From germline, CDR1 is SEHNR and CDR2 FQNEAQ (reference sequence).

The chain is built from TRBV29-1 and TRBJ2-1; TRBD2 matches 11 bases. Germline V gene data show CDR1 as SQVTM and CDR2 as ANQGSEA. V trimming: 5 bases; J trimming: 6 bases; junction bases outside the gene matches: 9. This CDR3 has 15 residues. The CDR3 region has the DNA TGCAGCGTTTCAACTAGCGGGAGAACCCGCAATGAGCAGTTCTTC. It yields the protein CSVSTSGRTRNEQFF.